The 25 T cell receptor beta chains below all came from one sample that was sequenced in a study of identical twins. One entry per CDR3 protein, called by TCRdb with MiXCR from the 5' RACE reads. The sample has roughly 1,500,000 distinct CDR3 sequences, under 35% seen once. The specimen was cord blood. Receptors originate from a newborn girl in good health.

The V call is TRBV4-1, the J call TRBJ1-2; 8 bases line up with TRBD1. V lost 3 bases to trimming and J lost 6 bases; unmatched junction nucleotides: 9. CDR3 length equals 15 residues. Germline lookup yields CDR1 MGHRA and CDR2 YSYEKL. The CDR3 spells CASSHTTGTGDGYTF. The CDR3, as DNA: TGCGCCAGCAGCCACACCACCGGGACAGGTGATGGCTACACCTTC.

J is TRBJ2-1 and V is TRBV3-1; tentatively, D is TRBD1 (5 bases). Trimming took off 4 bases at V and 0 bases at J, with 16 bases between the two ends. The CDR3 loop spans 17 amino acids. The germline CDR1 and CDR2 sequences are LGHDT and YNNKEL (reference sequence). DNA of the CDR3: TGTGCCAGCAGCCCCTCCTGGGGCGAAAGCTCCTACAATGAGCAGTTCTTC. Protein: CASSPSWGESSYNEQFF.

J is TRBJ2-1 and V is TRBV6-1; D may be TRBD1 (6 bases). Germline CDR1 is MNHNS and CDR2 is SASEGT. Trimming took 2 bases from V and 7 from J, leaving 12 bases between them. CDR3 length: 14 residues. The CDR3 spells CASSEPGHGNEQFF. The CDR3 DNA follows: TGTGCCAGCAGTGAACCGGGACACGGGAATGAGCAGTTCTTC.

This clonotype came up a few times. The chain's CDR3 is CATTCEGESSYNSPLHF. CDR3 coding DNA: TGTGCCACCACGTGTGAGGGAGAAAGCTCCTATAATTCACCCCTCCACTTT. V and J are TRBV24-1 and TRBJ1-6; D not certain. Germline V gene data show CDR1 as KGHDR and CDR2 as SFDVKD. The germline V and J ends were trimmed by 8 bases and 0 bases, with 16 bases remaining between them. The CDR3 totals 17 residues.

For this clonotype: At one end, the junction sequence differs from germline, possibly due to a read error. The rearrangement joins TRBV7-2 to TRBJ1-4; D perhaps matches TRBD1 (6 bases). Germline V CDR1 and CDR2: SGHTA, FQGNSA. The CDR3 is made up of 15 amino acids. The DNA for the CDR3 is TGTGCCAGCAGCCTTCTTCAGGGGACTAATGGAAAACTGTTTTTT. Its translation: CASSLLQGTNGKLFF.

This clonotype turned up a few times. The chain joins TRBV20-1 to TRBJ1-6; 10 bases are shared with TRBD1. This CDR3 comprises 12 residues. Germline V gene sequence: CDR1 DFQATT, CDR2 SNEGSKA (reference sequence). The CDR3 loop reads CSPGQGTSPLHF. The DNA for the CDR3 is TGCAGCCCGGGACAGGGGACATCACCCCTCCACTTT.

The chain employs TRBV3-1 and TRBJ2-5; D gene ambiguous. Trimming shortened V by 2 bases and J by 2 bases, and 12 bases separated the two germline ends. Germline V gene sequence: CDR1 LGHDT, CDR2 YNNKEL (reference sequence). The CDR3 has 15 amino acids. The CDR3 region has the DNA TGTGCCAGCAGCCAAAGGACGGGTTCTCAAGAGACCCAGTACTTC. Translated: CASSQRTGSQETQYF.

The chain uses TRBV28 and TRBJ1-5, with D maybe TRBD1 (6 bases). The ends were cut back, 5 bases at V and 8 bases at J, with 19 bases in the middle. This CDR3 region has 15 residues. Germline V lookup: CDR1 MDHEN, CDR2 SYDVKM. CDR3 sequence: CASSLDRSRVEPQHF. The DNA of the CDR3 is TGTGCCAGCAGTCTCGACAGGTCCCGGGTTGAGCCCCAGCATTTT.

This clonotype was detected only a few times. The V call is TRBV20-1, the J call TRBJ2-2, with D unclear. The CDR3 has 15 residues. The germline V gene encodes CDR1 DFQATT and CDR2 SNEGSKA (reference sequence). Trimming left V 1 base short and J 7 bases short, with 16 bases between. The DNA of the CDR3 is TGCAGTGCTAGAGTAGGACGAGTGGGGTACGGGGAGCTGTTTTTT. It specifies CSARVGRVGYGELFF.

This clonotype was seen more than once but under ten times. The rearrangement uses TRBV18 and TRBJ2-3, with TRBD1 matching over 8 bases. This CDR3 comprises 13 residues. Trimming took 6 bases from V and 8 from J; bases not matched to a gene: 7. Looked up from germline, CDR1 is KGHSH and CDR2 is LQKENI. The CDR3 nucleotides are TGTGCCAGCTCGCCCGACAGGGGTGGTACGCAGTATTTT. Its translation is CASSPDRGGTQYF.

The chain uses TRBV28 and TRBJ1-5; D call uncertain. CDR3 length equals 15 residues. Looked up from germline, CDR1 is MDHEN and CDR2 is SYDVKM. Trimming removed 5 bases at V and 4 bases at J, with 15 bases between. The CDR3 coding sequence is TGTGCCAGCAGTGCCCCGGACGGGTCAAATCAGCCCCAGCATTTT. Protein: CASSAPDGSNQPQHF.

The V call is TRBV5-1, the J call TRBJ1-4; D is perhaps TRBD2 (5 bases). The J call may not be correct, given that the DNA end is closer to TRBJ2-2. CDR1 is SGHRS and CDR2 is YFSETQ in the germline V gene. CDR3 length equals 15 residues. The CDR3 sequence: CASSPGSVGTGELFF. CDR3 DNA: TGCGCCAGCAGCCCGGGGTCCGTGGGCACCGGGGAGCTGTTTTTT.

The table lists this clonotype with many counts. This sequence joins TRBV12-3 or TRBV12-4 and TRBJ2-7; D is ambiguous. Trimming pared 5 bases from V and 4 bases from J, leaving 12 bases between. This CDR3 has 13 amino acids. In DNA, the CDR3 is TGTGCCAGCAGTCCCTTTTTATCGTACGAGCAGTACTTC. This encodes CASSPFLSYEQYF.

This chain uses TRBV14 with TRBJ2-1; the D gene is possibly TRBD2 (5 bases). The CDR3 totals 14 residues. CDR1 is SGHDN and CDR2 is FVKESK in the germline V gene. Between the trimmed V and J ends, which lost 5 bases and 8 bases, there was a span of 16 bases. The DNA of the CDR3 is TGTGCCAGCAGCTCCGGACTCCCCGGCCATGAGCAGTTCTTC. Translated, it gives CASSSGLPGHEQFF.

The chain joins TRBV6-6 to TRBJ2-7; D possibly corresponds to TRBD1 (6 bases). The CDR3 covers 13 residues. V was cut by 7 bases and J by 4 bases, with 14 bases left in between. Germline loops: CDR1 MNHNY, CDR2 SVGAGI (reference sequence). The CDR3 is CASKARGVYEQYF. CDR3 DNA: TGTGCCAGCAAAGCCAGGGGAGTTTACGAGCAGTACTTC.

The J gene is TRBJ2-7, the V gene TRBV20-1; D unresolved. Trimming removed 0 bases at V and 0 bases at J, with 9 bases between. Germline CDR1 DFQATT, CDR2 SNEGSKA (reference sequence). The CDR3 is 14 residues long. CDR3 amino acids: CSARDIGYSYEQYF. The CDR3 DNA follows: TGCAGTGCTAGAGATATAGGGTACTCCTACGAGCAGTACTTC.

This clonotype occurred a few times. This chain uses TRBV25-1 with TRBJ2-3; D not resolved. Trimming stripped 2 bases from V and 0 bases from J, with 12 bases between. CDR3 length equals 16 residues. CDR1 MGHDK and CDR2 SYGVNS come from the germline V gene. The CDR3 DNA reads TGTGCCAGCAGTGAAGACTTCGGGCCAAGCACAGATACGCAGTATTTT. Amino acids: CASSEDFGPSTDTQYF. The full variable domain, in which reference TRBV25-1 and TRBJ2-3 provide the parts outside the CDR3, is EADIYQTPRYLVIGTGKKITLECSQTMGHDKMYWYQQDPGMELHLIHYSYGVNSTEKGDLSSESTVSRIRTEHFPLTLESARPSHTSQYLCASSEDFGPSTDTQYFGPGTRLTVL.

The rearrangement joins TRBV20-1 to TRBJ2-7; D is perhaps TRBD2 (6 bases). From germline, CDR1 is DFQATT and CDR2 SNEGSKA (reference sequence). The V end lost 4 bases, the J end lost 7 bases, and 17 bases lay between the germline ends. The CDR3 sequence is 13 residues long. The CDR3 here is CSATTGTRNEQYF. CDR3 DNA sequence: TGCAGTGCTACGACCGGGACTCGCAATGAGCAGTACTTC.

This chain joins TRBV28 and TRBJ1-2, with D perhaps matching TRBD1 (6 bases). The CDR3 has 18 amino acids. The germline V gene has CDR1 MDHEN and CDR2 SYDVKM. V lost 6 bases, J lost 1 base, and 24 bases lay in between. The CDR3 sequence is CASSPFGGRTLINYGYTF. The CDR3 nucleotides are TGTGCCAGCAGCCCCTTTGGGGGGCGGACCCTTATTAACTATGGCTACACCTTC.

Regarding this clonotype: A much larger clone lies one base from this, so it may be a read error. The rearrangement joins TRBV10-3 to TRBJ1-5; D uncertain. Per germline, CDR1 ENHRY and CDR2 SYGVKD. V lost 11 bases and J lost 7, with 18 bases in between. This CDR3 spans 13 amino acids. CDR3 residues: CAAVSSLLQPQHF. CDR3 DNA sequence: TGTGCCGCCGTCAGCAGCCTCCTCCAGCCCCAGCATTTT.

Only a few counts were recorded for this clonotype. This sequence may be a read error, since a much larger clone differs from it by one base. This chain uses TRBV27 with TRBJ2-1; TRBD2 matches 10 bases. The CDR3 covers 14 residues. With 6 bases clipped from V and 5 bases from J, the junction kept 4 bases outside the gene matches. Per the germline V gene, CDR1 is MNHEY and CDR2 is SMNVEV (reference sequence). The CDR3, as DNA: TGTGCCAGCAGGCTAGCGGGAGTACACAATGAGCAGTTCTTC. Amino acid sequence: CASRLAGVHNEQFF.

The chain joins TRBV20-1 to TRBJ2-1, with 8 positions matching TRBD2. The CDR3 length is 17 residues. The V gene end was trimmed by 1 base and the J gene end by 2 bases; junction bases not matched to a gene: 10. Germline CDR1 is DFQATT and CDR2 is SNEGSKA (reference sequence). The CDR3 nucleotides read TGCAGTGCTAGAGCCCTGACTAGCGACTATGCCTACAATGAGCAGTTCTTC. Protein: CSARALTSDYAYNEQFF.

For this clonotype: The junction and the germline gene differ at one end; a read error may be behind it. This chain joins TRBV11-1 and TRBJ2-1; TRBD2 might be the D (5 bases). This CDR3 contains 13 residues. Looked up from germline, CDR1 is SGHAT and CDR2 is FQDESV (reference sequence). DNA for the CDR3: TGTGCCAGCAGCTTAAGGCTAGCTTATGAGCGGTTCTTC. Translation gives CASSLRLAYERFF.

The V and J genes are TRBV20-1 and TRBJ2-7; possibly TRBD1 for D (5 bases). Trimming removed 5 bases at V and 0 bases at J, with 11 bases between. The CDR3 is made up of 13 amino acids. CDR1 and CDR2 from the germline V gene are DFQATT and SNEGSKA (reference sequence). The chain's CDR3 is CSAWTRYSYEQYF. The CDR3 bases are TGCAGTGCTTGGACACGCTACTCCTACGAGCAGTACTTC.

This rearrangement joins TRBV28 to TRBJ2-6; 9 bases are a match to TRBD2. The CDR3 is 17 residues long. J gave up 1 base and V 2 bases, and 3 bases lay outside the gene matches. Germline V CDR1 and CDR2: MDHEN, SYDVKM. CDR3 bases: TGTGCCAGCAGTTTAGCGACTAGCGGATCTGGGGCCAACGTCCTGACTTTC. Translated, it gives CASSLATSGSGANVLTF.